The present T cell receptor (beta chain) was sequenced within a study of blood T cell repertoires in COVID-19. At the level of the study: Samples taken during acute and convalescent COVID-19 were collected in the United States, Italy and Spain. T cells, B-cell-depleted T cells, or PBMCs provided the cDNA or gDNA that served as material.

V was pared by 10 bases and J by 3 bases, with 12 bases between. The length of the CDR3 is 13 residues. CDR1 and CDR2 (germline): KGHDR, SFDVKD. Original analysis: From reference gene primer amplification, estimates of nucleated cell counts were derived. Generated by immunoSEQ multiplex PCR, the TCRdb table keeps only in-frame clones and is missing some. For V, J and clone size, that table is used; D and trimming come from the DNA. The data show under 75,000 clones, 70% to 90% seen once. The sample consisted of peripheral blood. The V and J genes are TRBV24-1 and TRBJ1-3; D perhaps matches TRBD1 (6 bases). The source of this sequence is a man in his sixties with acute or convalescent COVID-19. Written as DNA, the CDR3 is TGTGCCACTCGACAGGTTCTTGGAAACACCATATATTTT. Encoded protein: CATRQVLGNTIYF.